The 21 T cell receptor beta chains listed next were all sequenced from one sample in a study of blood T cell repertoires in COVID-19. Here immunoSEQ multiplex PCR was the method, and the copy in TCRdb shows in-frame clones only, minus some. In the table there are approximately 210,000 clones, about 90% of which are singletons. Sequencing used peripheral blood. The receptors derive from a man between 40 and 49 years old with active or convalescent COVID-19.

The CDR3 DNA is TGTGCCAGCACCCCACGTGGCAGGGTTGATTCACCCCTCCACTTT. It is translated as CASTPRGRVDSPLHF. The rearrangement links TRBV11-2 to TRBJ1-6; tentative D call: TRBD1 (5 bases). CDR3 size: 15 residues. Trimming left V 7 bases short and J 8 bases short, with 18 bases between. Germline V CDR1 and CDR2: SGHAT, FQNNGV. Variable domain in full (rest from reference TRBV11-2 and TRBJ1-6): EAGVAQSPRYKIIEKRQSVAFWCNPISGHATLYWYQQILGQGPKLLIQFQNNGVVDDSQLPKDRFSAERLKGVDSTLKIQPAKLEDSAVYLCASTPRGRVDSPLHFGNGTRLTVT.

The V and J genes are TRBV9 and TRBJ1-2; weak D call: TRBD1 (5 bases). The CDR3 runs to 15 residues. The germline V gene has CDR1 SGDLS and CDR2 YYNGEE. Deletions cut 1 base from V and 2 bases from J, with 12 bases between. The CDR3 here is CASSVLDIQNYGYTF. CDR3 bases: TGTGCCAGCAGCGTACTGGACATTCAGAACTATGGCTACACCTTC.

The V and J genes are TRBV19 and TRBJ2-3, with 8 bases fitting TRBD1. The trim removed 4 bases at V and 0 bases at J, leaving 6 bases unmatched. There are 16 residues in the CDR3. The germline V gene encodes CDR1 LNHDA and CDR2 SQIVND (reference sequence). The CDR3 nucleotides read TGTGCCAGTAGTACTCTCGGACAGGGTAGCACAGATACGCAGTATTTT. Protein sequence: CASSTLGQGSTDTQYF. The whole variable domain, remainder taken from reference TRBV19 and TRBJ2-3, is DGGITQSPKYLFRKEGQNVTLSCEQNLNHDAMYWYRQDPGQGLRLIYYSQIVNDFQKGDIAEGYSVSREKKESFPLTVTSAQKNPTAFYLCASSTLGQGSTDTQYFGPGTRLTVL.

This chain links TRBV19 with TRBJ2-3; perhaps TRBD1 as D (6 bases). This CDR3 spans 14 amino acids. CDR1 LNHDA and CDR2 SQIVND come from the germline V gene (reference sequence). V lost 3 bases to trimming and J lost 6 bases, with 13 bases between them. The CDR3 here is CASSIRGGSDTQYF. The DNA for the CDR3 is TGTGCCAGTAGTATTAGAGGGGGTTCTGATACGCAGTATTTT.

The chain is built from TRBV18 and TRBJ1-3; 9 nucleotides match TRBD1. This CDR3 contains 15 residues. With 6 bases clipped from V and 7 bases from J, the junction kept 10 bases outside the gene matches. Germline V gene lookup returns CDR1 KGHSH and CDR2 LQKENI. The CDR3 nucleotides read TGTGCCAGCTCTCTAGGACAGGGGTGGAAGAACACCATATATTTT. Its translation: CASSLGQGWKNTIYF.

The DNA for the CDR3 is TGTGCCAGCAGCTTGGTGGGCAGGGACAATGGCTACACCTTC. This sequence encodes CASSLVGRDNGYTF. The rearrangement links TRBV5-4 to TRBJ1-2, with D tentatively TRBD1 (6 bases). With 0 bases removed from V and 6 bases from J, the gap between germline ends came to 12 bases. CDR3 length equals 14 residues. Germline V gene data show CDR1 as SGHNT and CDR2 as YYREEE (reference sequence).

J is TRBJ1-3 and V is TRBV19; D is uncertain. The CDR3 sequence is 15 residues long. V was clipped by 3 bases and J by 3 bases, with 12 bases between them. CDR1 is LNHDA and CDR2 is SQIVND in the germline V gene (reference sequence). CDR3 sequence: CASSMVAGLGNTIYF. The DNA of the CDR3 is TGTGCCAGTAGTATGGTGGCAGGCCTTGGAAACACCATATATTTT.

The J gene is TRBJ1-1, the V gene TRBV28, with 9 bases fitting TRBD1. V lost 6 bases, J lost 7 bases, and 9 bases stayed unmatched. This CDR3 is built from 14 residues. Per germline, CDR1 MDHEN and CDR2 SYDVKM. The CDR3 here is CASSRRDREVEAFF. Written as DNA, the CDR3 is TGTGCCAGCAGCCGACGGGACAGGGAGGTTGAAGCTTTCTTT.

The chain is built from TRBV27 and TRBJ2-2; 9 positions agree with TRBD1. CDR1 MNHEY and CDR2 SMNVEV come from the germline V gene (reference sequence). This CDR3 is built from 15 residues. Trimming cost V 6 bases and J 7 bases; bases outside gene matches: 9. CDR3 residues: CASRLLGQGHGELFF. In DNA, the CDR3 is TGTGCCAGCAGACTATTGGGACAGGGTCACGGGGAGCTGTTTTTT.

This chain joins TRBV7-2 and TRBJ1-5; D not certain. The V gene lost 4 bases and the J gene lost 4 bases, with 5 bases spanning the gap. The V gene's germline CDR1 is SGHTA and CDR2 FQGNSA. CDR3 size: 12 residues. In DNA form, the CDR3 reads TGTGCCAGCAGCTCGGGGAATCAGCCCCAGCATTTT. As protein: CASSSGNQPQHF.

This chain joins TRBV6-5 and TRBJ1-5; D is ambiguous. The CDR3 is 12 residues long. Germline V gives CDR1 MNHEY, CDR2 SVGAGI. With 10 bases removed from V and 3 bases from J, the gap between germline ends came to 10 bases. The CDR3 is CATGGSNQPQHF. The CDR3 DNA is TGTGCCACGGGTGGGTCCAATCAGCCCCAGCATTTT.

The V gene is TRBV28, the J gene TRBJ1-5, with 7 bases that match TRBD1. Germline lookup yields CDR1 MDHEN and CDR2 SYDVKM. J lost 5 bases, V lost 4 bases, and 8 bases had no gene match. The CDR3 covers 15 residues. CDR3: CASSSRTGPYQPQHF. CDR3 nucleotides: TGTGCCAGCAGTTCACGGACAGGACCTTATCAGCCCCAGCATTTT.

The chain carries TRBV6-5 and TRBJ1-1; no reliable D call. This CDR3 is built from 11 residues. The germline CDR1 and CDR2 sequences are MNHEY and SVGAGI. Trimming pared 0 bases from V and 11 bases from J, leaving 7 bases between. For the CDR3, the DNA is TGTGCCAGCAGTTACTCCGGGTGGGCTTTCTTT. This sequence encodes CASSYSGWAFF.

The chain is built from TRBV5-1 and TRBJ1-1; 9 bases line up with TRBD1. CDR3 size: 14 residues. Trimming took 0 bases from V and 4 from J; bases not matched to a gene: 1. Per the germline V gene, CDR1 is SGHRS and CDR2 is YFSETQ. The CDR3 DNA follows: TGCGCCAGCAGCTTGGTGGGACAGGGCACTGAAGCTTTCTTT. This gives the protein CASSLVGQGTEAFF.

V gene TRBV7-9 combines with J gene TRBJ1-1, with a weak D call TRBD1 (5 bases). This CDR3 region has 13 residues. Trimming stripped 5 bases from V and 6 bases from J, with 13 bases between. Per the germline V gene, CDR1 is SEHNR and CDR2 is FQNEAQ (reference sequence). The CDR3 is CASSPNGGAEAFF. The CDR3 DNA reads TGTGCCAGCAGCCCCAACGGGGGGGCTGAAGCTTTCTTT.

The rearrangement links TRBV15 to TRBJ2-1; 10 bases fit TRBD2. V lost 3 bases and J lost 7; bases outside the gene matches: 6. The CDR3 extends over 15 amino acids. From germline, CDR1 is LNHNV and CDR2 YYDKDF (reference sequence). CDR3 in DNA: TGTGCCACCAGCAGTAGCGGGAGGTTAATTAATGAGCAGTTCTTC. It translates to CATSSSGRLINEQFF. Variable domain in full (rest from reference TRBV15 and TRBJ2-1): DAMVIQNPRYQVTQFGKPVTLSCSQTLNHNVMYWYQQKSSQAPKLLFHYYDKDFNNEADTPDNFQSRRPNTSFCFLDIRSPGLGDTAMYLCATSSSGRLINEQFFGPGTRLTVL.

This chain links TRBV5-1 with TRBJ1-4; D may be TRBD1 (5 bases). The CDR3 length is 16 residues. The germline V gene encodes CDR1 SGHRS and CDR2 YFSETQ. Trimming shortened V by 0 bases and J by 0 bases, and 9 bases separated the two germline ends. The CDR3: CASSLGTPATNEKLFF. As DNA, the CDR3 is TGCGCCAGCAGCTTGGGGACACCCGCAACTAATGAAAAACTGTTTTTT.

The rearrangement uses TRBV10-3 and TRBJ2-3; TRBD1 is a possible D gene (6 bases). The V and J ends lost 0 bases and 3 bases respectively, with 10 bases between them. There are 15 residues in the CDR3. CDR1 ENHRY and CDR2 SYGVKD come from the germline V gene. In nucleotides, the CDR3 is TGTGCCATCAGTGAGTCGTTAGGGGGTACAGATACGCAGTATTTT. As protein: CAISESLGGTDTQYF.

V gene TRBV30 combines with J gene TRBJ2-3, with 8 bases aligning to TRBD1. The trim removed 5 bases at V and 3 bases at J, leaving 10 bases unmatched. This CDR3 has 15 residues. The germline gives CDR1 GTSNPN, CDR2 SVGIG (reference sequence). Written as DNA, the CDR3 is TGTGCCTGGGATCCCGGACAGGGCTGGACAGATACGCAGTATTTT. Its translation: CAWDPGQGWTDTQYF.

This clone was recorded only once. V and J are TRBV28 and TRBJ1-5, with D perhaps matching TRBD1 (5 bases). Trimming removed 6 bases from V and 0 bases from J, with 12 bases in between. The V gene's germline CDR1 is MDHEN and CDR2 SYDVKM. The CDR3 is 15 residues long. The CDR3 here is CASSTGGDSNQPQHF. DNA of the CDR3: TGTGCCAGCAGCACGGGGGGAGATAGCAATCAGCCCCAGCATTTT.

The rearrangement joins TRBV6-5 to TRBJ1-2; unclear D gene. The germline CDR1 and CDR2 sequences are MNHEY and SVGAGI. V lost 0 bases to trimming and J lost 4 bases, with 9 bases between them. CDR3 size: 14 residues. The CDR3: CASSYSGSRYGYTF. CDR3 in DNA: TGTGCCAGCAGTTACTCGGGCAGCCGCTATGGCTACACCTTC.